This passage covers 22 T cell receptor beta chains from one sample sequenced in a study of cytomegalovirus exposure and HLA in healthy donors. The PCR made use of 60 Vbeta and 13 Jbeta primers. Measured with immunoSEQ multiplex PCR; TCRdb has only the in-frame clones, and not every one. The sample has 200,000 to 250,000 clones; more than 85% are singletons. The specimen sequenced was PBMCs. Every receptor here comes from a woman under 30 in good health and CMV-seronegative.

The V gene is TRBV6-5, the J gene TRBJ1-1, with 7 bases identical to TRBD1. Germline CDR1 MNHEY, CDR2 SVGAGI. The V gene end was trimmed by 6 bases and the J gene end by 4 bases; junction bases not matched to a gene: 5. The CDR3 is 13 amino acids. CDR3 region: CASSWQGGTEAFF. For the CDR3, the DNA is TGTGCCAGCAGCTGGCAGGGGGGCACTGAAGCTTTCTTT.

V is TRBV7-9 and J is TRBJ2-1; TRBD2 agrees at 13 bases. This CDR3 region has 14 residues. J gave up 7 bases and V 5 bases, and 2 bases lay outside the gene matches. Germline V gene lookup returns CDR1 SEHNR and CDR2 FQNEAQ (reference sequence). This chain's CDR3 is CASSTGLAGNEQFF. DNA of the CDR3: TGTGCCAGCAGCACGGGACTAGCGGGGAATGAGCAGTTCTTC.

The chain uses TRBV15 and TRBJ2-2, with a weak D call TRBD2 (5 bases). V was trimmed by 5 bases and J by 2 bases, leaving 15 bases between them. This CDR3 comprises 16 residues. In germline, CDR1 is LNHNV, CDR2 YYDKDF (reference sequence). CDR3 nucleotides: TGTGCCACCAGCCCCCTGAGGGCTAGTAACACCGGGGAGCTGTTTTTT. Encoded protein: CATSPLRASNTGELFF.

The chain links TRBV5-1 to TRBJ1-4; 9 bases align to TRBD1. The J segment lost 4 bases and the V segment lost 4 bases, leaving 8 bases of the junction unmatched. CDR3 length: 16 amino acids. Germline CDR1 reads SGHRS; CDR2 reads YFSETQ. The CDR3 nucleotides read TGCGCCAGCAGCAACGGGGACAGGGCCTTTAATGAAAAACTGTTTTTT. It translates to CASSNGDRAFNEKLFF.

This sequence joins TRBV9 and TRBJ2-2; TRBD1 agrees at 7 bases. This CDR3 has 17 residues. The V and J ends lost 4 bases and 1 base, in that order; junction bases with no gene match: 10. Germline CDR1 and CDR2: SGDLS and YYNGEE. The CDR3 DNA sequence: TGTGCCAGCAGCCCTAGGTCCAGGACAGGGAACACCGGGGAGCTGTTTTTT. Protein product: CASSPRSRTGNTGELFF.

This chain joins TRBV6-6 and TRBJ2-1; D remains unclear. The V and J ends lost 4 bases and 5 bases respectively, with 3 bases between them. In germline, CDR1 is MNHNY, CDR2 SVGAGI (reference sequence). This CDR3 region has 11 residues. The CDR3 region has the DNA TGTGCCAGCAGTTTCAACAATGAGCAGTTCTTC. This codes for CASSFNNEQFF.

The rearrangement uses TRBV29-1 and TRBJ1-1; D call uncertain. Germline CDR1 is SQVTM and CDR2 is ANQGSEA. CDR3 size: 14 residues. The V end was cut by 5 bases, the J end by 8 bases, with 21 bases between. CDR3 in DNA: TGCAGCGTTCCTTCCCCTTATAGGACGGGGGAAGCTTTCTTT. Amino acid sequence: CSVPSPYRTGEAFF.

Written as DNA, the CDR3 is TGTGCCAGCAGAGAAAGCACGAACACCGGGGAGCTGTTTTTT. Protein sequence: CASRESTNTGELFF. The chain has TRBV2 and TRBJ2-2; no definite D call. The CDR3 is 14 amino acids. Germline V lookup: CDR1 SNHLY, CDR2 FYNNEI. V was clipped by 6 bases and J by 0 bases, with 8 bases between them.

The rearrangement links TRBV30 to TRBJ1-5; D gene uncertain. Germline V gene lookup returns CDR1 GTSNPN and CDR2 SVGIG (reference sequence). Trimming shortened V by 0 bases and J by 6 bases, and 9 bases separated the two germline ends. The CDR3 is 13 amino acids. Here the CDR3 DNA reads TGTGCCTGGAGTGTACGGGGAAGTCAGCCCCAGCATTTT. As protein: CAWSVRGSQPQHF.

The chain is built from TRBV7-8 and TRBJ2-7, with a tentative D call TRBD1 (6 bases). Germline V lookup: CDR1 SGHVS, CDR2 FQNEAQ. This CDR3 contains 14 residues. V was clipped by 5 bases and J by 2 bases, with 13 bases between them. The CDR3 region has the DNA TGTGCCAGCAGCAAAGGGGGTACTCCCTACGAGCAGTACTTC. Translation gives CASSKGGTPYEQYF.

The chain employs TRBV11-2 and TRBJ2-7; D might be TRBD2 (6 bases). V lost 5 bases, J lost 7 bases, and 18 bases lay in between. From germline, CDR1 is SGHAT and CDR2 FQNNGV. The CDR3 runs 14 residues. The CDR3 DNA reads TGTGCCAGCAGCCTGGAGGGACGGACGTCAGAGCAGTACTTC. Translated, it gives CASSLEGRTSEQYF.

The chain recombines TRBV2 with TRBJ1-2; 8 bases map to TRBD1. The germline V gene encodes CDR1 SNHLY and CDR2 FYNNEI. This CDR3 has 17 amino acids. V lost 0 bases and J lost 7; bases outside the gene matches: 13. The CDR3 here is CASSEAMFARGQGGYTF. CDR3 DNA: TGTGCCAGCAGTGAAGCAATGTTTGCCAGGGGGCAAGGTGGCTACACCTTC.

The rearrangement links TRBV2 to TRBJ1-2; possibly TRBD1 for D (5 bases). This CDR3 spans 12 amino acids. Germline lookup yields CDR1 SNHLY and CDR2 FYNNEI. V was pared by 4 bases and J by 8 bases, with 11 bases between. The CDR3 DNA follows: TGTGCCAGCAGTGCCCCGGGGGACGGCTACACCTTC. This sequence encodes CASSAPGDGYTF.

The chain links TRBV5-1 to TRBJ2-6; no reliable D call. There are 16 residues in the CDR3. Germline CDR1 reads SGHRS; CDR2 reads YFSETQ. V gave up 1 base and J gave up 0 bases, with 8 bases separating them. The CDR3 spells CASSLLAVSGANVLTF. DNA of the CDR3: TGCGCCAGCAGCTTGTTGGCGGTCTCTGGGGCCAACGTCCTGACTTTC.

V is TRBV7-9 and J is TRBJ1-1; the D is unclear. Trimming removed 4 bases from V and 2 bases from J, with 8 bases in between. CDR1 and CDR2 (germline): SEHNR, FQNEAQ (reference sequence). The CDR3 consists of 13 residues. CDR3: CASSSRGNTEAFF. DNA of the CDR3: TGTGCCAGCAGCTCCCGGGGTAACACTGAAGCTTTCTTT.

This clone turned up a few times. Other DNA sequences in this specimen translate into the identical CDR3. The chain recombines TRBV18 with TRBJ1-1; D is perhaps TRBD1 (5 bases). This CDR3 spans 14 amino acids. Looked up from germline, CDR1 is KGHSH and CDR2 is LQKENI. V lost 3 bases, J lost 3 bases, and 11 bases lay in between. The CDR3 region is CASSPTTGDTEAFF. CDR3 DNA sequence: TGTGCCAGCTCACCCACGACGGGGGACACTGAAGCTTTCTTT.

The gene calls are TRBV6-5 and TRBJ2-7; TRBD2 is a possible D gene (5 bases). The CDR3 is 12 residues long. CDR1 and CDR2 from the germline V gene are MNHEY and SVGAGI. The V and J ends lost 8 bases and 2 bases respectively, with 10 bases between them. CDR3 sequence: CASGDGAYEQYF. The DNA of the CDR3 is TGTGCCAGCGGAGACGGGGCCTACGAGCAGTACTTC.

This chain joins TRBV5-1 and TRBJ2-1, with TRBD2 identical over 10 bases. This CDR3 is built from 15 residues. Trimming at V came to 2 bases and at J to 9 bases, leaving 8 bases not matched to a gene. CDR1 and CDR2 from the germline V gene are SGHRS and YFSETQ. In DNA form, the CDR3 reads TGCGCCAGCAGCTTTATAAGCGGGAGGGCCCCTGAGCAGTTCTTC. This gives the protein CASSFISGRAPEQFF.

The V gene is TRBV14, the J gene TRBJ1-1; weak D call: TRBD1 (6 bases). The V and J ends lost 0 bases and 5 bases respectively, with 16 bases between them. This CDR3 has 16 residues. Germline V lookup: CDR1 SGHDN, CDR2 FVKESK. The CDR3 bases are TGTGCCAGCAGCCAAGATGGGTATCAGGGGAGAACTGAAGCTTTCTTT. Its protein product is CASSQDGYQGRTEAFF.

This chain connects TRBV27 to TRBJ1-1; D might be TRBD1 (5 bases). Germline V gene sequence: CDR1 MNHEY, CDR2 SMNVEV (reference sequence). The CDR3 covers 14 residues. V lost 2 bases and J lost 1, with 8 bases in between. This CDR3 reads CASSLGGTNTEAFF. In DNA form, the CDR3 reads TGTGCCAGCAGTTTAGGAGGGACGAACACTGAAGCTTTCTTT.

This chain connects TRBV27 to TRBJ2-7, with D perhaps matching TRBD2 (5 bases). Looked up from germline, CDR1 is MNHEY and CDR2 is SMNVEV (reference sequence). This CDR3 contains 14 residues. The V gene lost 3 bases and the J gene lost 1 base, with 10 bases spanning the gap. The CDR3 protein is CASSFSAQSYEQYF. CDR3 DNA: TGTGCCAGCAGTTTTAGCGCGCAGTCCTACGAGCAGTACTTC.

The chain couples TRBV27 to TRBJ1-6, with 7 bases identical to TRBD1. CDR3 length equals 16 residues. CDR1 and CDR2 from the germline V gene are MNHEY and SMNVEV (reference sequence). The V gene end was trimmed by 4 bases and the J gene end by 0 bases; junction bases not matched to a gene: 3. The CDR3 DNA is TGTGCCAGCAGTTCCCGGGACAGCTCCTATAATTCACCCCTCCACTTT. Translating it yields CASSSRDSSYNSPLHF.